This TCR beta chain was sequenced for a study of blood T cell repertoires in COVID-19 (dated by TCRdb to the early 2020s). In terms of the full investigation: Samples covering the acute and convalescent phases of COVID-19 were provided by collaborators in the United States, Italy and Spain. The material from the prospective study consisted of cDNA or gDNA derived from T cells, B-cell-depleted T cells, or PBMCs. The dataset comprised deeply sampled blood TCRbeta repertoires from subjects exposed to, actively infected with, or recovered from COVID-19. The repertoires were released in a freely available public database meant as a resource for research on the immune response to SARS-CoV-2. Samples came from the ongoing ImmuneRACE study (first 160 participants) plus 1,254 subjects from 6 global collaborators. A de-identified subject ID, COVID-19 status, age in years and sex were almost always included in the sample metadata. Where HLA class I and class II types were available, the types were taken from metadata supplied by the sample provider, not from assay-based typing. The full study reports these points: The amount of clinical and demographic metadata varied by source and participant and was provided uncurated.

TCRbeta CDR3 regions were amplified from genomic DNA by means of the immunoSEQ Assay, a bias-controlled multiplex PCR. The authors' pipeline ran thus. Nucleated cell counts per sample were estimated from amplification of reference gene primers within the assay. To quantify the absolute abundance of each unique TCRbeta CDR3 rearrangement, sequence reads were collapsed and filtered. For each sample, productive Simpson clonality was calculated as the square root of Simpson's diversity index across productive rearrangements. TCRdb mirrors the immuneACCESS table, restricted to in-frame sequences. Some clones are absent from its copies; in checked studies, under half trace to an unresolved V gene, and the reason for the others is unknown. From that table come the V and J calls and clone size; the DNA was used to work out D and trimming. The sample includes roughly 54,000 clones, with approximately 87% observed a single time. Around 6.4% of the sample rests with the top ten.

At one collaborating source in Seattle, patients were enrolled during active infection and were followed longitudinally through the course of disease. Collaborating institutions collected whole blood in K2EDTA tubes following their own protocols. For TCRbeta analysis, collaborator samples were shipped as frozen whole blood, as isolated PBMCs, or as DNA extracted from either sample type. As regards this clone: Its antigen is still unknown. Base qualities are missing; no much larger clone stands one base away.

The sample comprised peripheral blood. This receptor was identified in a woman aged 60-75 years with COVID-19, enrolled during active disease.

The CDR3 corresponds to CASSLPPVYGYTF. The DNA sequence follows: TGTGCCAGCAGTTTACCCCCGGTTTATGGCTACACCTTC. The V and J genes are TRBV27 and TRBJ1-2; too little of a D gene remains to name it. Taken from cysteine to phenylalanine, the CDR3 has 13 residues. Just the 39-base CDR3 DNA is kept, in frame starting at base 1. According to the germline V gene (reference sequence), CDR1 reads MNHEY and CDR2 reads SMNVEV. The germline ends are 9 bases apart after V is trimmed by 2 bases and J by 5 bases.